The clone carrying this T cell receptor beta chain has ten or more counts. Unsorted libraries were generated from 2 million PBMCs held at -80 degrees C. This sample was taken from a study of neurological immune-mediated disorders. TCRdb reanalysed the 5' RACE reads using MiXCR and keeps one entry per CDR3 protein. The sample consists of around 16,000 distinct CDR3 sequences, about 15% of them appearing once. The CDR3 contains 15 residues. V was clipped by 1 base and J by 9 bases, with 16 bases between them. CDR1 and CDR2 (germline): DFQATT, SNEGSKA (reference sequence). This sequence was found in a man aged 60 to 69 with HTLV-1-associated myelopathy (HAM/TSP). The chain couples TRBV20-1 to TRBJ1-6; weak D call: TRBD1 (5 bases). The material sequenced was PBMCs. The CDR3 DNA follows: TGCAGTGCTAGAGTAACAGGAAACGTCGCTTCACCCCTCCACTTT. It specifies CSARVTGNVASPLHF.